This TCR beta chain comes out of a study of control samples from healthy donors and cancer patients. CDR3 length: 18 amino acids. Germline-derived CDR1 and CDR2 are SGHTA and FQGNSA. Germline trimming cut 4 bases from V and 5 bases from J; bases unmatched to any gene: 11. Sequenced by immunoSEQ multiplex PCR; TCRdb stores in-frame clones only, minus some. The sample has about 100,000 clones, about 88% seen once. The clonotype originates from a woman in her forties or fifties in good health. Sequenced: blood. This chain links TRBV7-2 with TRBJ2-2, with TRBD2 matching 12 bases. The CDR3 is CASSSPASGGVRTGELFF. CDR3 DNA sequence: TGTGCCAGCAGCTCCCCGGCTAGCGGGGGGGTTAGGACCGGGGAGCTGTTTTTT.